This T cell receptor (beta chain) was captured by sequencing in a study of post-analysis software for immune sequencing data. Study findings and constraints: Patients showed TRBV5-6, TRBV5-1 and TRBV20-1 among 4 or 5 TRBV segments more frequent than in controls.

The TCR beta cDNA libraries carried unique molecular identifiers. TCRdb reprocessed the PCR reads with MiXCR, giving one entry per CDR3 protein. The data hold about 200,000 distinct CDR3 sequences, with roughly 30% observed a single time. In regard to this clonotype: Its antigen is unknown. Since a much larger clone is just one base distant, this may be a read error.

Germline V CDR1 and CDR2: SQVTM, ANQGSEA. This CDR3 comprises 15 residues. V lost 5 bases and J 8 bases, leaving 19 bases between the germline ends. The sequence came from a girl aged 2-17 years with multiple sclerosis. This chain joins TRBV29-1 and TRBJ1-6, with no clear D. Sequencing was done on a sample of blood. The CDR3 DNA follows: TGCAGCGTTTCGTACGGAACATCAGCTGATTCACCCCTCCACTTT. Translated: CSVSYGTSADSPLHF.